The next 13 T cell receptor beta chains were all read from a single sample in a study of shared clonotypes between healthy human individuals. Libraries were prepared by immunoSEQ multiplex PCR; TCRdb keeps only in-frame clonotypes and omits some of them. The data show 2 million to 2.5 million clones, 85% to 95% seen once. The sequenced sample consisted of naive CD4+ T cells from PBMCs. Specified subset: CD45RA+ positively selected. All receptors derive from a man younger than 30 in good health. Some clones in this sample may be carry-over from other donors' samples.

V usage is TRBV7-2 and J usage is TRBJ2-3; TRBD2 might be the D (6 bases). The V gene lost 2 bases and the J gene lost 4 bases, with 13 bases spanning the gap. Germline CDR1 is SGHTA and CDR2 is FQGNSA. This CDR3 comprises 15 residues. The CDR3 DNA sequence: TGTGCCAGCAGCTTACAGGGTGTAGCGGCAGATACGCAGTATTTT. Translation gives CASSLQGVAADTQYF.

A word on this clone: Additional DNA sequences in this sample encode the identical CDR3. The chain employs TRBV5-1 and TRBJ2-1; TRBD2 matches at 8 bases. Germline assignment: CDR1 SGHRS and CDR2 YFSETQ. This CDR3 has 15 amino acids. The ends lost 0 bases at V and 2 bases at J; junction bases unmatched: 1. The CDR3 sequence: CASSLGLATYNEQFF. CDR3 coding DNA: TGCGCCAGCAGCTTGGGACTAGCGACCTACAATGAGCAGTTCTTC.

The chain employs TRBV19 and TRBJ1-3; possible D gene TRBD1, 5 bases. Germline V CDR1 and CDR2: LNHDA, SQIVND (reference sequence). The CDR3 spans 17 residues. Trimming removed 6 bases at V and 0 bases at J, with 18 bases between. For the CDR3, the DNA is TGTGCCAGTAGCCCCTCTAAGGGGAACCGCTCTGGAAACACCATATATTTT. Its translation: CASSPSKGNRSGNTIYF.

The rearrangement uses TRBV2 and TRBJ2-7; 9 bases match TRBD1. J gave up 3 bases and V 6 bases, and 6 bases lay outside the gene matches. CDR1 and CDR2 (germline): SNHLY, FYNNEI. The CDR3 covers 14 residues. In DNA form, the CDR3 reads TGTGCCAGCAGACCGGGACAGGGAGGCTACGAGCAGTACTTC. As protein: CASRPGQGGYEQYF.

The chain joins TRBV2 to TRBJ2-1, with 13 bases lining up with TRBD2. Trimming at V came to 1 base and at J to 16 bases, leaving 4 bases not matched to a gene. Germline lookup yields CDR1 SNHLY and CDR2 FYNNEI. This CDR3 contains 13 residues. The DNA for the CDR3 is TGTGCCAGCAGTGAAGAGAGGGGACTAGCGGGATTCTTC. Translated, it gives CASSEERGLAGFF.

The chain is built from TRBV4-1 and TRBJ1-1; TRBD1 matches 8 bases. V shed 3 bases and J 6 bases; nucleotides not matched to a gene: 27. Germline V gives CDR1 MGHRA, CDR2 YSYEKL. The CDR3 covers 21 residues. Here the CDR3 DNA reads TGCGCCAGCAGCCAGTCTAACAGGGGGAGACAGGGAGTATTTGGGTTGGCTGAAGCTTTCTTT. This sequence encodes CASSQSNRGRQGVFGLAEAFF.

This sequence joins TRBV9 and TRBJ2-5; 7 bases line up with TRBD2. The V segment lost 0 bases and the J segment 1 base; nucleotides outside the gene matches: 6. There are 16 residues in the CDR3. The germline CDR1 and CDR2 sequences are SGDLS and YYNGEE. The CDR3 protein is CASSVAPAGLQETQYF. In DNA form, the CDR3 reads TGTGCCAGCAGCGTAGCCCCAGCGGGACTCCAAGAGACCCAGTACTTC.

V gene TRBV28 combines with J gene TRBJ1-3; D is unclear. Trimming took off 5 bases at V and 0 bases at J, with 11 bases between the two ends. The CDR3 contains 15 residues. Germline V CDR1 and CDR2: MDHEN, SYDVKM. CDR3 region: CASSGFGSSGNTIYF. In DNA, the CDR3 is TGTGCCAGCAGTGGTTTCGGCAGCTCTGGAAACACCATATATTTT.

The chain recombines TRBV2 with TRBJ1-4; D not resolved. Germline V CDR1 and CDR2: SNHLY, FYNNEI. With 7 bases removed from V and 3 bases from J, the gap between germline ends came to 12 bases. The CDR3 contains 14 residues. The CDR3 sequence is CASTLTGANEKLFF. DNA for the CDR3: TGTGCCAGCACCCTCACGGGAGCTAATGAAAAACTGTTTTTT.

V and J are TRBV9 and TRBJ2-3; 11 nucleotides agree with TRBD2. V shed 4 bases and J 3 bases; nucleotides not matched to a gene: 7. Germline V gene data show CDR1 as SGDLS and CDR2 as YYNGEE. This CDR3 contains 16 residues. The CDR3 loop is CASSPRGTSGTDTQYF. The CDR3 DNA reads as TGTGCCAGCAGCCCGCGGGGGACTAGCGGTACAGATACGCAGTATTTT.

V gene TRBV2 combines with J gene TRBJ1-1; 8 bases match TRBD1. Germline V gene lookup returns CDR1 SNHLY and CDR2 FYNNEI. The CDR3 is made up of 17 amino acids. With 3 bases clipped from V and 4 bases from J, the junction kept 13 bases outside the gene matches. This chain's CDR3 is CASSEVSGGVLGTEAFF. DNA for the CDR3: TGTGCCAGCAGTGAGGTGTCAGGGGGCGTCCTCGGCACTGAAGCTTTCTTT.

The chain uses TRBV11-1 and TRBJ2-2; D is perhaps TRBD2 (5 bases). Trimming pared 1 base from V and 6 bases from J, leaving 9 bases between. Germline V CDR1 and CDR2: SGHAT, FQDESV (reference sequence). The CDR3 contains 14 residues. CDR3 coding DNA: TGTGCCAGCAGCTTAGGGGGAGACGCCGGGGAGCTGTTTTTT. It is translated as CASSLGGDAGELFF.

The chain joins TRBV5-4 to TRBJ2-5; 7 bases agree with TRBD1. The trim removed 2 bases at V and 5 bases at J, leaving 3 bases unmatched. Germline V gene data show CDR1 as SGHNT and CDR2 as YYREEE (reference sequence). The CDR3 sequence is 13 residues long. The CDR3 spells CASSLQGWETQYF. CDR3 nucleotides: TGTGCCAGCAGCTTACAGGGGTGGGAGACCCAGTACTTC.